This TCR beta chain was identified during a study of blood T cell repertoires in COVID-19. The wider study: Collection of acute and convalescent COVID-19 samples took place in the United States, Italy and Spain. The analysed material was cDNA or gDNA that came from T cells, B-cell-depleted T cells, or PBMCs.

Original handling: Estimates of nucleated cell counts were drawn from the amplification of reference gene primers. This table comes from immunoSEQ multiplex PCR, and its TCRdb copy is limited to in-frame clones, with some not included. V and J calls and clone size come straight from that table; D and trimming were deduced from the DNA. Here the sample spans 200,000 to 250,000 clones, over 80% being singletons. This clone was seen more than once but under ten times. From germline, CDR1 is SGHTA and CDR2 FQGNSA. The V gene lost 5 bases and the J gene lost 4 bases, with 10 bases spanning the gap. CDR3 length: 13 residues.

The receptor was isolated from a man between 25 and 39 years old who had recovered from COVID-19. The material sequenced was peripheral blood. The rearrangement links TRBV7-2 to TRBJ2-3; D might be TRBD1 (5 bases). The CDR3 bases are TGTGCCAGCAGCAAAGGGGTCGCAGATACGCAGTATTTT. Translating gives CASSKGVADTQYF.